Below, one T cell receptor beta chain is given with its context. Its antigen is unidentified. Here immunoSEQ multiplex PCR was the method, and the copy in TCRdb shows in-frame clones only, minus some. The data contain roughly 120,000 clones, approximately 85% of them singletons. Trimming removed 3 bases from V and 6 bases from J; junction bases left unmatched: 3. Germline values: CDR1 SGHAT, CDR2 FQNNGV. CDR3 length: 14 residues. This sample stems from a study of T cell responses to AZD1222 COVID-19 vaccine. Points from the study as a whole: Researchers report vaccine-associated CD4 TCRs spanning spike, with dominance at 160-218 and 743-854.

This sequence joins TRBV11-2 and TRBJ2-4; 9 bases map to TRBD2. The specimen was peripheral blood, collected on day 0 of AZD1222 vaccination. This TCR was sampled from an adult in good health. The CDR3 region has the DNA TGTGCCAGCAGCTTCGCTAGCGGGGTAAACATTCAGTACTTC. Its protein is CASSFASGVNIQYF.